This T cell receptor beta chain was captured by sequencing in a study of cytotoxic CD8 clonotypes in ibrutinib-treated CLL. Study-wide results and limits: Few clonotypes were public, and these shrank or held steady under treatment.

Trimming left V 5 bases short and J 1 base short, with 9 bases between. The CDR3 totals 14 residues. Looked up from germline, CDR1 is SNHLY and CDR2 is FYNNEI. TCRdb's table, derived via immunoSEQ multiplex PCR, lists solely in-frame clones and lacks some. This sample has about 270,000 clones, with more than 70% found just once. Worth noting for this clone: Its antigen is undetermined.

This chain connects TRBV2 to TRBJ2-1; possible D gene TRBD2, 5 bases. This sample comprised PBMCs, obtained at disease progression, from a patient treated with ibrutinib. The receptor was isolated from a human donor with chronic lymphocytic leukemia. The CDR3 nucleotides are TGTGCCAGCAGTAGGACTCAGTCCTACAATGAGCAGTTCTTC. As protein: CASSRTQSYNEQFF.